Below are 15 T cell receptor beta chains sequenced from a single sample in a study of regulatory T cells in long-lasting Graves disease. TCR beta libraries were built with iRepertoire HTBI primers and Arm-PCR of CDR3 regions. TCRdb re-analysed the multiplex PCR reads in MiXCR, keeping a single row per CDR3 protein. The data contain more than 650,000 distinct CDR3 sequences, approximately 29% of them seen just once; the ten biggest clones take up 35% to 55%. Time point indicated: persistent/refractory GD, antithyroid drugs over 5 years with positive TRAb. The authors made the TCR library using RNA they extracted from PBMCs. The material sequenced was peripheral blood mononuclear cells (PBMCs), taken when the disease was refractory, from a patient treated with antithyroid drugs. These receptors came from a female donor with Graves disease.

CDR3 DNA: TGTGCCAGCACATATAGCGGGAGTTCCTACGAGCAGTACTTC. Translated: CASTYSGSSYEQYF. This chain joins TRBV19 and TRBJ2-7; 9 bases are shared with TRBD2. This CDR3 is built from 14 residues. The J segment lost 1 base and the V segment lost 9 bases, leaving 7 bases of the junction unmatched. Per the germline V gene, CDR1 is LNHDA and CDR2 is SQIVND (reference sequence). The whole variable domain, remainder taken from reference TRBV19 and TRBJ2-7, is DGGITQSPKYLFRKEGQNVTLSCEQNLNHDAMYWYRQDPGQGLRLIYYSQIVNDFQKGDIAEGYSVSREKKESFPLTVTSAQKNPTAFYLCASTYSGSSYEQYFGPGTRLTVT.

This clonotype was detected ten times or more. CDR3 DNA: TGTGCCAGCAGCCAGGGGCAGGGATCCTATGGCTACACCTTC. Protein product: CASSQGQGSYGYTF. This chain uses TRBV3-1 with TRBJ1-2, with D tentatively TRBD1 (5 bases). V lost 3 bases and J 4 bases, leaving 12 bases between the germline ends. The CDR3 spans 14 residues. Germline-derived CDR1 and CDR2 are LGHDT and YNNKEL (reference sequence).

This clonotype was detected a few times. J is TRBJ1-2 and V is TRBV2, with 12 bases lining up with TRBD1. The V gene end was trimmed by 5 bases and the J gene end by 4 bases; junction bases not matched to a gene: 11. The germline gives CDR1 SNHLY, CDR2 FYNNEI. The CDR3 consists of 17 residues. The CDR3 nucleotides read TGTGCCAGCAGTTTTCCGGGACAGGGGGCTGTGCGCTATGGCTACACCTTC. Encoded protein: CASSFPGQGAVRYGYTF.

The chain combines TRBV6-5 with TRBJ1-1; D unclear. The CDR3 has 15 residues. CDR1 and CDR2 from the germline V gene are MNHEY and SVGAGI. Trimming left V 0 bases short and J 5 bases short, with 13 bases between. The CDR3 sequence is CASSYSTRFGTEAFF. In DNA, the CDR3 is TGTGCCAGCAGTTACTCTACCCGCTTCGGTACTGAAGCTTTCTTT.

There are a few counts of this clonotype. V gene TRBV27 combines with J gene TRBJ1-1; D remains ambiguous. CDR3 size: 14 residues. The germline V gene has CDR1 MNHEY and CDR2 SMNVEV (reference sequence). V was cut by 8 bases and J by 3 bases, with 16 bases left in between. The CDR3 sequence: CASLRGVADTEAFF. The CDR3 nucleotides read TGTGCCAGCCTCCGCGGGGTAGCGGACACTGAAGCTTTCTTT.

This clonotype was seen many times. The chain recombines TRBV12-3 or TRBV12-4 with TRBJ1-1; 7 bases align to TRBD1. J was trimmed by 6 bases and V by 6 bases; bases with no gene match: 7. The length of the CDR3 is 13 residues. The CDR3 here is CASRLTGISEAFF. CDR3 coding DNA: TGTGCCAGCAGGTTGACAGGGATCTCTGAAGCTTTCTTT.

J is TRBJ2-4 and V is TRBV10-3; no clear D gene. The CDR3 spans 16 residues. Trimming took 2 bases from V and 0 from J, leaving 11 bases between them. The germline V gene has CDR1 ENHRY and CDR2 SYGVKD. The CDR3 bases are TGTGCCATCAGTGAGGCGCCGGTACTAGCCAAAAACATTCAGTACTTC. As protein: CAISEAPVLAKNIQYF.

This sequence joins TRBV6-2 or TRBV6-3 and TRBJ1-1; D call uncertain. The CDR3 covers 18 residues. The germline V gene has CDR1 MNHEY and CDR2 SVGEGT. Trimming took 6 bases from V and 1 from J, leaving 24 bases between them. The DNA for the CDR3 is TGTGCCAGCAGCACGCCGGGAGTTGTCTTTGGGGAGAACACTGAAGCTTTCTTT. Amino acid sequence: CASSTPGVVFGENTEAFF.

CDR3 DNA: TGTGCCAGCAGTGCCGCGGCAGCGACCTACGAGCAGTACTTC. Its translation: CASSAAAATYEQYF. The gene calls are TRBV6-1 and TRBJ2-7; no reliable D call. The CDR3 is made up of 14 amino acids. Germline CDR1 and CDR2: MNHNS and SASEGT. The germline V and J ends were trimmed by 4 bases and 2 bases, with 12 bases remaining between them.

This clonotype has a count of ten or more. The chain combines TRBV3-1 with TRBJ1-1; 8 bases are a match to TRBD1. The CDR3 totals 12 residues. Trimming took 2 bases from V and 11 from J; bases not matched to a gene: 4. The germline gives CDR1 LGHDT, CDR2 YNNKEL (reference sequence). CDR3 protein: CASSQSDRVAFF. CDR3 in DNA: TGTGCCAGCAGCCAATCGGACAGGGTGGCTTTCTTT. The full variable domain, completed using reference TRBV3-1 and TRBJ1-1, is DTAVSQTPKYLVTQMGNDKSIKCEQNLGHDTMYWYKQDSKKFLKIMFSYNNKELIINETVPNRFSPKSPDKAHLNLHINSLELGDSAVYFCASSQSDRVAFFGQGTRLTVV.

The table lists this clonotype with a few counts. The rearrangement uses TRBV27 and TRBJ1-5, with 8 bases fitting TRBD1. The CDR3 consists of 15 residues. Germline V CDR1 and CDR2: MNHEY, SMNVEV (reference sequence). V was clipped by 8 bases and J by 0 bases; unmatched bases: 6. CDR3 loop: CASGDRLISNQPQHF. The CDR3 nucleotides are TGTGCCAGCGGGGACAGGCTAATTAGCAATCAGCCCCAGCATTTT.

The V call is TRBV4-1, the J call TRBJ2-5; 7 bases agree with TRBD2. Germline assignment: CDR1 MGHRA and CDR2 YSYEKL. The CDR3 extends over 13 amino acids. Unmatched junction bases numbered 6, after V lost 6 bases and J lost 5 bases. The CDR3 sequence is CASSRGDLETQYF. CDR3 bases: TGCGCCAGCAGTCGGGGGGATCTGGAGACCCAGTACTTC.

The CDR3 spells CASRLAGAPTDTQYF. DNA for the CDR3: TGTGCCAGCAGGCTAGCGGGAGCCCCGACAGATACGCAGTATTTT. This rearrangement joins TRBV6-1 to TRBJ2-3; 10 nucleotides agree with TRBD2. This CDR3 spans 15 amino acids. With V trimmed by 6 bases and J by 3 bases, 6 bases remained unmatched. Germline V CDR1 and CDR2: MNHNS, SASEGT.

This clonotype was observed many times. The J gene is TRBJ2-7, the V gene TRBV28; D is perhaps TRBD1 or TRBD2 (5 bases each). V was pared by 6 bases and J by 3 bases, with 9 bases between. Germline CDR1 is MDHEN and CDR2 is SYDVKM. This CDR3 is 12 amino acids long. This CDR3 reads CASSWGSYEQYF. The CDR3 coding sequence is TGTGCCAGCAGCTGGGGGAGCTACGAGCAGTACTTC.

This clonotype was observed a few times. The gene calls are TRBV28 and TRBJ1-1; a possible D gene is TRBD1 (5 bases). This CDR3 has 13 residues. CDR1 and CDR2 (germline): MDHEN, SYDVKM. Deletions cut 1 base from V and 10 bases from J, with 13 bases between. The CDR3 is CASSLSQGGAAFF. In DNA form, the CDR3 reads TGTGCCAGCAGTTTATCCCAGGGAGGGGCAGCTTTCTTT.